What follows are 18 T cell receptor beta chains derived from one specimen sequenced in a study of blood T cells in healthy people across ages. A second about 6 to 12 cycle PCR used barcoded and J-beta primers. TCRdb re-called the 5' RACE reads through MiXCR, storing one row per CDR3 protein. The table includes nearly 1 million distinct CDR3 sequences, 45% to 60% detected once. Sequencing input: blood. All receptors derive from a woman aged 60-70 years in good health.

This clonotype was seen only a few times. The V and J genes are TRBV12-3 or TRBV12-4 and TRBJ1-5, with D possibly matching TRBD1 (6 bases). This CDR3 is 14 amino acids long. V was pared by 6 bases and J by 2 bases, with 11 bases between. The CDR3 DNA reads TGTGCCAGCAGCCCTTCAGGGGGCAATCAGCCCCAGCATTTT. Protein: CASSPSGGNQPQHF.

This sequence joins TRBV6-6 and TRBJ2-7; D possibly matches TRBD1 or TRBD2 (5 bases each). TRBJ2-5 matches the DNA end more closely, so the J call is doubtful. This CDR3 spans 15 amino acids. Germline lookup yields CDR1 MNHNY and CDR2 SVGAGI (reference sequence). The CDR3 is CASSYSDWGSETQYF. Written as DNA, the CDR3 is TGTGCCAGCAGTTACTCGGACTGGGGGTCGGAGACCCAGTACTTC.

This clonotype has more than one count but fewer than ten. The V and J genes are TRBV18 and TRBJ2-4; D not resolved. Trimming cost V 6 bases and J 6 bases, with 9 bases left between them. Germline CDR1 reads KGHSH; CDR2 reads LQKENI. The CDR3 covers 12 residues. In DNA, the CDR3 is TGTGCCAGCTCTGGGGAAGGAAACATTCAGTACTTC. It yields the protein CASSGEGNIQYF.

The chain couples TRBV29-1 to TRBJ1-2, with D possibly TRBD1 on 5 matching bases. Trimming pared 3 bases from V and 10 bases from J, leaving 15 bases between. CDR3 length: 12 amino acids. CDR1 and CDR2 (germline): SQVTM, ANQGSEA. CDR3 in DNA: TGCAGCGTTGAGGCGACCATAGGGGTCTACACCTTC. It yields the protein CSVEATIGVYTF.

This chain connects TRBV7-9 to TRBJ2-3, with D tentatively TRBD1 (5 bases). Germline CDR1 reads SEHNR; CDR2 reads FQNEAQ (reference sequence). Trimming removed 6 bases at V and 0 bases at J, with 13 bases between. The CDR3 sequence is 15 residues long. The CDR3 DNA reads TGTGCCAGCAGTGAAAGACAGCCTAGCACAGATACGCAGTATTTT. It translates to CASSERQPSTDTQYF.

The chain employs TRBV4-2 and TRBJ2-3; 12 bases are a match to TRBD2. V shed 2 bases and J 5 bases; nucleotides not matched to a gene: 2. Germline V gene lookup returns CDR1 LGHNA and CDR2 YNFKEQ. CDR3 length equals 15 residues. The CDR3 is CASSQRLAGEDTQYF. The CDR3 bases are TGTGCCAGCAGCCAAAGACTAGCGGGAGAAGATACGCAGTATTTT.

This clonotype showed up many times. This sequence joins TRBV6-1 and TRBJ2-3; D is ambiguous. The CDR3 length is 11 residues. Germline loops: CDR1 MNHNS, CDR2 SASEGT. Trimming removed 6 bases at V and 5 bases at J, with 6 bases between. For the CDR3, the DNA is TGTGCCAGCAGCGTAGGAGATACGCAGTATTTT. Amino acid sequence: CASSVGDTQYF.

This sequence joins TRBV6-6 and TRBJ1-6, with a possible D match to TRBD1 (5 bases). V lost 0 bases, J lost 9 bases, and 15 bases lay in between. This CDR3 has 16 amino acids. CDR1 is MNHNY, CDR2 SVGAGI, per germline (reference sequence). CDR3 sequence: CASSYSRDHQGSPLHF. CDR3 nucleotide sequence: TGTGCCAGCAGTTACTCGCGGGACCATCAGGGTTCACCCCTCCACTTT.

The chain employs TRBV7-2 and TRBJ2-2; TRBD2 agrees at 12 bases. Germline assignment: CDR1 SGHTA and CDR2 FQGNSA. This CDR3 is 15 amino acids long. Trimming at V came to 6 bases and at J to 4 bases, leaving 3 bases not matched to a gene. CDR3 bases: TGTGCCAGCAGGAGACTAGCGGGAGTCACCGGGGAGCTGTTTTTT. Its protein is CASRRLAGVTGELFF.

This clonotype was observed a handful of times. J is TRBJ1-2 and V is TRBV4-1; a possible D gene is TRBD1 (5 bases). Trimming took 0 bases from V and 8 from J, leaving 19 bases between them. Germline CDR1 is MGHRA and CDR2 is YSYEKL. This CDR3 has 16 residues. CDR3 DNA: TGCGCCAGCAGCCAAGAGGGGGGATTTTTAGGAGGCGGCTACACCTTC. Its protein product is CASSQEGGFLGGGYTF.

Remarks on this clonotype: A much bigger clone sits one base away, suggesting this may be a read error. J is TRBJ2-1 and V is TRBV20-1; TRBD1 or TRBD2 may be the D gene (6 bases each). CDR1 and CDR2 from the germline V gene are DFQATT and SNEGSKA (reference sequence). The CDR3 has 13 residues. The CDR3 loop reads CGARGASVHEQFF. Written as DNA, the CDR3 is TGCGGTGCTAGGGGGGCCTCGGTCCATGAGCAGTTCTTC.

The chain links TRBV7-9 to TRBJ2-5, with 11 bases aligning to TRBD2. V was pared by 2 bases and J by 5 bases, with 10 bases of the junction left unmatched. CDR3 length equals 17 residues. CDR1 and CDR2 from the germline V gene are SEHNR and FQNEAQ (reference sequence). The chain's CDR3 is CASSLRPFSGRAETQYF. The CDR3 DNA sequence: TGTGCCAGCAGCTTACGCCCTTTTAGCGGGAGGGCGGAGACCCAGTACTTC. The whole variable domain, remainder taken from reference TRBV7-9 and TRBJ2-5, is DTGVSQNPRHKITKRGQNVTFRCDPISEHNRLYWYRQTLGQGPEFLTYFQNEAQLEKSRLLSDRFSAERPKGSFSTLEIQRTEQGDSAMYLCASSLRPFSGRAETQYFGPGTRLLVL.

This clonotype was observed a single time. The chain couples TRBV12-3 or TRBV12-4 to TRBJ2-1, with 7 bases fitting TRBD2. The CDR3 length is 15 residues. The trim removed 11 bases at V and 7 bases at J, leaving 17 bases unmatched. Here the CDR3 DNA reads TGTGCCGCCGGGAGCGGGAACCTCTTTGGAAATGAGCAGTTCTTC. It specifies CAAGSGNLFGNEQFF.

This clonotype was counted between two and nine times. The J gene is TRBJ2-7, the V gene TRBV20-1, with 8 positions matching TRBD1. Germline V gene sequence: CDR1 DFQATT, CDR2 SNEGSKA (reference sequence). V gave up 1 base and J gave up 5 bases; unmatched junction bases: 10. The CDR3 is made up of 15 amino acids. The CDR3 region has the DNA TGCAGTGCTAGAGGCCCCCAGGGGGCTTTTAACGAGCAGTACTTC. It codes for CSARGPQGAFNEQYF.

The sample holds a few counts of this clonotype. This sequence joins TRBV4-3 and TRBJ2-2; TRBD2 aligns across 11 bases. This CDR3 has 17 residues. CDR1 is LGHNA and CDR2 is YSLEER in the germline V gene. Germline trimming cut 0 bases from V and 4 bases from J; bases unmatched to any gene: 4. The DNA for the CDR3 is TGCGCCAGCAGCCAAGAGCTAGCGGGAGGATTCACCGGGGAGCTGTTTTTT. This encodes CASSQELAGGFTGELFF.

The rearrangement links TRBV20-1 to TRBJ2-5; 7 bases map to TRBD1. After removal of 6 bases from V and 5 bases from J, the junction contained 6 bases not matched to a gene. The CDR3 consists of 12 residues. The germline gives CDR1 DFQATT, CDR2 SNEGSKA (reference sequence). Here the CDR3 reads CSAPAQGETQYF. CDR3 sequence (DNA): TGCAGTGCCCCGGCACAGGGGGAGACCCAGTACTTC.

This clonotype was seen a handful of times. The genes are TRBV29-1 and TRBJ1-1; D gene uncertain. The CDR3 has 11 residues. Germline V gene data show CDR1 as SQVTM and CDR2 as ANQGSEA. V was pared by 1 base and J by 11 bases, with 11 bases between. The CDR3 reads CSVEGRGRAFF. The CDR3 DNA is TGCAGCGTTGAAGGACGGGGTCGCGCTTTCTTT. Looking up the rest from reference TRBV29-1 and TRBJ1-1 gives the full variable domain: SAVISQKPSRDICQRGTSLTIQCQVDSQVTMMFWYRQQPGQSLTLIATANQGSEATYESGFVIDKFPISRPNLTFSTLTVSNMSPEDSSIYLCSVEGRGRAFFGQGTRLTVV.

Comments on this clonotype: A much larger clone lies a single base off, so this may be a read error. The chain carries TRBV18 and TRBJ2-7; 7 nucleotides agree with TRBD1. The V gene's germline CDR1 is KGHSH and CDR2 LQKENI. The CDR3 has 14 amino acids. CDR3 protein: CAGSPRQGDSEQYF. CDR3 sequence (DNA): TGTGCCGGCTCACCAAGACAGGGAGATAGCGAGCAGTACTTC.